The rows below give T cell receptor beta chains drawn from one sample of a study of blood T cell repertoires in COVID-19. Generated by immunoSEQ multiplex PCR, the TCRdb table keeps only in-frame clones and is missing some. This table has tens of thousands of clones, about four fifths appearing once. The sequenced sample consisted of peripheral blood. The origin of the receptors is a man aged 45-60 years with acute or convalescent COVID-19. Both conserved end residues are part of each CDR3. The order of the fields is J gene, V gene, D gene, clone size, CDR3 protein, CDR3 DNA. The D gene is left open where the match is weak. Only some rows state a clone size, as once, few, many or a class for expanded clones.

j_gene: TRBJ2-2
v_gene: TRBV19
d_gene: -
abundance: once
CDR3aa: CASSRSFSGELFF
CDR3nt: TGTGCCAGTAGTCGGTCGTTCTCCGGGGAGCTGTTTTTT

j_gene: TRBJ2-3
v_gene: TRBV5-1
d_gene: -
abundance: -
CDR3aa: CASSLGAIGVDTQYF
CDR3nt: TGCGCCAGCAGCTTGGGAGCAATCGGGGTAGATACGCAGTATTTT

j_gene: TRBJ1-2
v_gene: TRBV11-2
d_gene: -
abundance: -
CDR3aa: CASSLDWSPYGALYGYTF
CDR3nt: TGTGCCAGCAGCTTAGATTGGTCCCCCTATGGAGCCCTATATGGCTACACCTTC

j_gene: TRBJ1-3
v_gene: TRBV7-2
d_gene: TRBD1
abundance: once
CDR3aa: CASSEWDRGDTIYF
CDR3nt: TGTGCCAGCAGCGAATGGGACAGGGGGGACACCATATATTTT

j_gene: TRBJ1-3
v_gene: TRBV29-1
d_gene: TRBD1
abundance: -
CDR3aa: CSVGTRQGLSGNTIYF
CDR3nt: TGCAGCGTTGGTACGCGACAGGGATTGTCTGGAAACACCATATATTTT

j_gene: TRBJ1-1
v_gene: TRBV6-5
d_gene: TRBD1
abundance: -
CDR3aa: CASSPPTGRVEAFF
CDR3nt: TGTGCCAGCAGTCCACCGACAGGGCGGGTTGAAGCTTTCTTT

j_gene: TRBJ1-2
v_gene: TRBV12-3/TRBV12-4
d_gene: -
abundance: -
CDR3aa: CASSLNLRGYTF
CDR3nt: TGTGCCAGCAGTTTAAACTTGCGGGGCTACACCTTC

j_gene: TRBJ1-3
v_gene: TRBV29-1
d_gene: -
abundance: -
CDR3aa: CSVIRSGNTIYF
CDR3nt: TGCAGCGTTATCCGCTCTGGAAACACCATATATTTT

j_gene: TRBJ1-2
v_gene: TRBV12-3/TRBV12-4
d_gene: TRBD1
abundance: -
CDR3aa: CASRRQGENGYTF
CDR3nt: TGTGCCAGCAGGCGACAGGGGGAGAATGGCTACACCTTC

j_gene: TRBJ1-4
v_gene: TRBV19
d_gene: TRBD1
abundance: -
CDR3aa: CASSPRTGGRTNEKLFF
CDR3nt: TGTGCCAGTAGTCCGCGGACAGGGGGCAGGACTAATGAAAAACTGTTTTTT

j_gene: TRBJ1-3
v_gene: TRBV2
d_gene: -
abundance: -
CDR3aa: CASRRGFSGNTIYF
CDR3nt: TGTGCCAGCAGGCGGGGGTTCTCTGGAAACACCATATATTTT

j_gene: TRBJ2-2
v_gene: TRBV28
d_gene: TRBD2
abundance: once
CDR3aa: CASSLLAGVGNTGELFF
CDR3nt: TGTGCCAGCAGTTTACTAGCGGGAGTGGGGAACACCGGGGAGCTGTTTTTT

j_gene: TRBJ2-6
v_gene: TRBV5-5
d_gene: TRBD1
abundance: once
CDR3aa: CASSFGQGSSGANVLTF
CDR3nt: TGTGCCAGCAGCTTTGGACAGGGGAGCTCTGGGGCCAACGTCCTGACTTTC

j_gene: TRBJ2-3
v_gene: TRBV3-1/TRBV3-2
d_gene: -
abundance: -
CDR3aa: CASSLTEKQVMGIDTQYF
CDR3nt: TGTGCCAGCAGCCTCACGGAAAAACAGGTTATGGGGATAGATACGCAGTATTTT

j_gene: TRBJ1-4
v_gene: TRBV10-1
d_gene: -
abundance: -
CDR3aa: CASSESRVEGFINEKLFF
CDR3nt: TGCGCCAGCAGTGAGTCGAGGGTTGAAGGCTTCATTAATGAAAAACTGTTTTTT

j_gene: TRBJ1-4
v_gene: TRBV15
d_gene: -
abundance: few
CDR3aa: CATSRDLGEKLFF
CDR3nt: TGTGCCACCAGCAGGGACTTGGGGGAAAAACTGTTTTTT

j_gene: TRBJ1-1
v_gene: TRBV6-2/TRBV6-3
d_gene: -
abundance: -
CDR3aa: CASSPIYNTEAFF
CDR3nt: TGTGCCAGCAGCCCAATCTACAACACTGAAGCTTTCTTT

j_gene: TRBJ1-5
v_gene: TRBV18
d_gene: -
abundance: once
CDR3aa: CASSLQLANQPQHF
CDR3nt: TGTGCCAGCTCACTCCAGTTAGCGAATCAGCCCCAGCATTTT

j_gene: TRBJ1-6
v_gene: TRBV28
d_gene: -
abundance: -
CDR3aa: CASSRPGSGDNSPLHF
CDR3nt: TGTGCCAGCAGCCGGCCGGGCTCCGGGGATAATTCACCCCTCCACTTT

j_gene: TRBJ2-5
v_gene: TRBV7-2
d_gene: TRBD2
abundance: -
CDR3aa: CASSFGGGEKETQYF
CDR3nt: TGTGCCAGCAGCTTTGGTGGGGGGGAAAAAGAGACCCAGTACTTC

j_gene: TRBJ1-1
v_gene: TRBV30
d_gene: -
abundance: -
CDR3aa: CAWREDSEAFF
CDR3nt: TGTGCCTGGAGGGAGGACAGTGAAGCTTTCTTT

j_gene: TRBJ2-6
v_gene: TRBV5-1
d_gene: TRBD1
abundance: -
CDR3aa: CASSSTGAGANVLTF
CDR3nt: TGCGCCAGCAGCTCGACAGGGGCTGGGGCCAACGTCCTGACTTTC

j_gene: TRBJ2-3
v_gene: TRBV7-9
d_gene: TRBD2
abundance: -
CDR3aa: CASTLEGLAGSF
CDR3nt: TGTGCCAGCACCCTTGAGGGACTAGCGGGTTCTTTT

j_gene: TRBJ2-1
v_gene: TRBV7-6
d_gene: TRBD2
abundance: -
CDR3aa: CASSSGTTLYNEQFF
CDR3nt: TGTGCCAGCAGCTCCGGGACTACCCTTTACAATGAGCAGTTCTTC

j_gene: TRBJ2-7
v_gene: TRBV27
d_gene: TRBD1
abundance: few
CDR3aa: CASSSTGTGVVEQYF
CDR3nt: TGTGCCAGCAGTTCCACCGGGACAGGGGTTGTCGAGCAGTACTTC

j_gene: TRBJ1-2
v_gene: TRBV28
d_gene: -
abundance: -
CDR3aa: CASSLKPTYSFGYTF
CDR3nt: TGTGCCAGCAGTTTAAAGCCGACCTACAGTTTCGGCTACACCTTC

j_gene: TRBJ2-7
v_gene: TRBV11-2
d_gene: -
abundance: -
CDR3aa: CASTGRMTRQNPSSYEQYF
CDR3nt: TGTGCCAGCACCGGACGAATGACTAGGCAAAACCCATCCTCCTACGAGCAGTACTTC

j_gene: TRBJ2-3
v_gene: TRBV6-2/TRBV6-3
d_gene: TRBD2
abundance: -
CDR3aa: CASSPRTSGRSFRQYF
CDR3nt: TGTGCCAGCAGTCCCCGGACTAGCGGGAGGAGTTTTAGGCAGTATTTT

j_gene: TRBJ2-7
v_gene: TRBV12-1
d_gene: -
abundance: -
CDR3aa: CASSSDNTYEQYF
CDR3nt: TGTGCCAGCAGCTCCGATAACACCTACGAGCAGTACTTC

j_gene: TRBJ1-2
v_gene: TRBV5-5
d_gene: TRBD1
abundance: -
CDR3aa: CASSWETGSYGYTF
CDR3nt: TGTGCCAGCAGCTGGGAGACAGGGAGCTATGGCTACACCTTC

j_gene: TRBJ2-7
v_gene: TRBV7-4
d_gene: -
abundance: -
CDR3aa: CASSPLRDSSAYEQYF
CDR3nt: TGTGCCAGCAGCCCCCTCCGGGACTCTTCCGCCTACGAGCAGTACTTC

j_gene: TRBJ2-7
v_gene: TRBV19
d_gene: -
abundance: once
CDR3aa: CASRRQGGNYEQYF
CDR3nt: TGTGCCAGTAGGCGGCAGGGGGGCAACTACGAGCAGTACTTC